A selection of T cell receptor beta chains follows, all from one sample in a study of CD8+ T cells in alopecia areata. Data came from immunoSEQ multiplex PCR; TCRdb stores just in-frame clones and leaves some out. The repertoire holds around 270,000 clones, with 55% to 70% as singletons. The sequencing used CD4+ T cells sorted from blood, collected at week 24, from a patient treated with tofacitinib. These receptors were obtained from a human donor with alopecia areata. CDR3s leave out the opening cysteine and the closing phenylalanine or tryptophan.

cdr3_aa: AWSVGLGTDTQY
v_call: TRBV30
j_call: TRBJ2-3

cdr3_aa: AWSQRRQDEAF
v_call: TRBV30
j_call: TRBJ1-1

cdr3_aa: ASSLLGTVQTYEQY
v_call: TRBV28
j_call: TRBJ2-7

cdr3_aa: ASSAQGGASNQPQH
v_call: TRBV2
j_call: TRBJ1-5

cdr3_aa: ASSPRLAGSGANVLT
v_call: TRBV7-2
j_call: TRBJ2-6

cdr3_aa: ASSLGTTGGHGYT
v_call: TRBV5-1
j_call: TRBJ1-2

cdr3_aa: ASSLAGGTSTDTQY
v_call: TRBV9
j_call: TRBJ2-3

cdr3_aa: SVARSSTDTQY
v_call: TRBV29-1
j_call: TRBJ2-3

cdr3_aa: AWSVLDLSYNEQF
v_call: TRBV30
j_call: TRBJ2-1

cdr3_aa: ASSTVRGEKLF
v_call: TRBV11-2
j_call: TRBJ1-4

cdr3_aa: ASRPTGGLAEAF
v_call: TRBV25-1
j_call: TRBJ1-1

cdr3_aa: ASSATGDQPQH
v_call: TRBV7-9
j_call: TRBJ1-5

cdr3_aa: ASSILDREETQY
v_call: TRBV28
j_call: TRBJ2-5

cdr3_aa: ASSSGYEQY
v_call: TRBV28
j_call: TRBJ2-7

cdr3_aa: ASSSPRGTGPAYEQY
v_call: TRBV9
j_call: TRBJ2-7

cdr3_aa: ASSLDSNTGELF
v_call: TRBV5-4
j_call: TRBJ2-2

cdr3_aa: ASSQDWGADTQY
v_call: TRBV4-2
j_call: TRBJ2-3

cdr3_aa: ASTLERGETQY
v_call: TRBV2
j_call: TRBJ2-5

cdr3_aa: ASSLKQNTEAF
v_call: TRBV25-1
j_call: TRBJ1-1

cdr3_aa: ASSQWEENTEAF
v_call: TRBV23-1
j_call: TRBJ1-1

cdr3_aa: ASSVGLAAVQETQY
v_call: TRBV9
j_call: TRBJ2-5

cdr3_aa: ASSSPSQSSGNTIY
v_call: TRBV6-5
j_call: TRBJ1-3

cdr3_aa: ASSGQGYGYGYT
v_call: TRBV6-5
j_call: TRBJ1-2

cdr3_aa: AWRSARYLFNTGELF
v_call: TRBV30
j_call: TRBJ2-2

cdr3_aa: ASQNGHTSEAF
v_call: TRBV7-9
j_call: TRBJ1-1

cdr3_aa: ASSLTDQPQH
v_call: TRBV28
j_call: TRBJ1-5

cdr3_aa: SVERVSGGYEQF
v_call: TRBV29-1
j_call: TRBJ2-1

cdr3_aa: ASSSHNYGYT
v_call: TRBV7-9
j_call: TRBJ1-2

cdr3_aa: ASSQAPRYEQY
v_call: TRBV4-3
j_call: TRBJ2-7

cdr3_aa: AISSSLTSGAPYEQY
v_call: TRBV10-3
j_call: TRBJ2-7